This T cell receptor (beta chain) comes out of a study of blood T cell repertoires in COVID-19. On the study more broadly: Sites across the United States, Italy and Spain contributed samples from acute and convalescent COVID-19.

Sequencing used immunoSEQ multiplex PCR; TCRdb keeps in-frame clones, though not all of them. The table lists under 140,000 clones, around 68% of them singletons, with roughly 7.5% in the top ten. V lost 5 bases to trimming and J lost 3 bases; unmatched junction nucleotides: 7. Per the germline V gene, CDR1 is MNHEY and CDR2 is SVGEGT. The CDR3 spans 16 residues. The receptor was isolated from a woman aged 55-70 years with acute or convalescent COVID-19. Sequencing was performed on peripheral blood. This chain uses TRBV6-2 or TRBV6-3 with TRBJ2-1; 10 nucleotides agree with TRBD1. The CDR3 nucleotides read TGTGCCAGCAGTCGTACCGGGACAGGGGTCTACAATGAGCAGTTCTTC. This gives the protein CASSRTGTGVYNEQFF.